The 11 T cell receptor beta chains presented below share a single source sample, sequenced in a study of early T cells in non-severe SARS-CoV-2 infection. From the 5' RACE reads, TCRdb called clonotypes with MiXCR, one entry per CDR3 protein. Here the sample spans tens of thousands of distinct CDR3 sequences, approximately 6.2% being singletons. Material: whole blood. All receptors derive from an adult who was a healthcare worker with PCR-confirmed SARS-CoV-2 infection or an uninfected control (not recorded which).

At least ten counts were recorded for this clonotype. This chain connects TRBV20-1 to TRBJ2-3, with 10 positions matching TRBD2. This CDR3 contains 15 residues. V trimming: 2 bases; J trimming: 4 bases; junction bases outside the gene matches: 6. Germline CDR1 is DFQATT and CDR2 is SNEGSKA (reference sequence). Here the CDR3 reads CSARSGRAIADTQYF. DNA of the CDR3: TGCAGTGCTAGAAGCGGGAGGGCCATTGCAGATACGCAGTATTTT.

This clonotype was counted at least ten times. This sequence joins TRBV28 and TRBJ1-2; the match to TRBD1 covers 7 bases. With V trimmed by 2 bases and J by 2 bases, 5 bases remained unmatched. The CDR3 totals 15 residues. Looked up from germline, CDR1 is MDHEN and CDR2 is SYDVKM. The CDR3 DNA reads as TGTGCCAGCAGTTTAGGGGGGGACAGAAACTATGGCTACACCTTC. Its translation: CASSLGGDRNYGYTF.

This clonotype showed up many times. V gene TRBV12-3 or TRBV12-4 combines with J gene TRBJ2-7; D perhaps matches TRBD1 (5 bases). This CDR3 contains 12 residues. Trimming shortened V by 5 bases and J by 4 bases, and 9 bases separated the two germline ends. The CDR3 bases are TGTGCCAGCAGTCTCCAGGGTTACGAGCAGTACTTC. This codes for CASSLQGYEQYF.

The chain combines TRBV28 with TRBJ2-7, with TRBD1 as a possible D gene (6 bases). The CDR3 is 14 amino acids. V was clipped by 6 bases and J by 1 base, with 13 bases between them. CDR1 is MDHEN and CDR2 is SYDVKM in the germline V gene. The CDR3 sequence is CASSLDRTSYEQYF. The CDR3 DNA reads as TGTGCCAGCAGCCTTGACAGGACATCCTACGAGCAGTACTTC. Full variable domain (remainder filled in from reference TRBV28 and TRBJ2-7): DVKVTQSSRYLVKRTGEKVFLECVQDMDHENMFWYRQDPGLGLRLIYFSYDVKMKEKGDIPEGYSVSREKKERFSLILESASTNQTSMYLCASSLDRTSYEQYFGPGTRLTVT.

The chain couples TRBV5-6 to TRBJ2-1, with D uncertain. The germline V gene has CDR1 SGHDT and CDR2 YYEEEE. This CDR3 comprises 12 residues. V was clipped by 2 bases and J by 6 bases, with 6 bases between them. CDR3 residues: CASSFLFNEQFF. CDR3 DNA sequence: TGTGCCAGCAGCTTCCTTTTCAATGAGCAGTTCTTC.

This chain links TRBV11-2 with TRBJ2-3; 9 nucleotides line up with TRBD2. CDR3 length: 15 amino acids. CDR1 is SGHAT, CDR2 FQNNGV, per germline. V lost 5 bases to trimming and J lost 5 bases; unmatched junction nucleotides: 8. As DNA, the CDR3 is TGTGCCAGCAGCGTACGGGGAGCGGGAGGAGATACGCAGTATTTT. The encoded protein is CASSVRGAGGDTQYF.

This clonotype was observed at least ten times. The chain employs TRBV4-1 and TRBJ2-2, with D possibly being TRBD1 or TRBD2 (5 bases each). The CDR3 length is 14 residues. CDR1 and CDR2 (germline): MGHRA, YSYEKL. Between the trimmed V and J ends, which lost 3 bases and 6 bases, there was a span of 11 bases. The CDR3, as DNA: TGCGCCAGCAGCCACCGAGGGGCAGCCGGGGAGCTGTTTTTT. This encodes CASSHRGAAGELFF.

This clonotype showed up just a few times. This chain uses TRBV6-2 or TRBV6-3 with TRBJ1-2; a weak D match, TRBD1 (6 bases). V lost 5 bases and J 2 bases, leaving 9 bases between the germline ends. This CDR3 is built from 13 residues. Germline-derived CDR1 and CDR2 are MNHEY and SVGEGT. The CDR3 reads CASSHRENYGYTF. In DNA form, the CDR3 reads TGTGCCAGCAGTCACAGGGAAAACTATGGCTACACCTTC.

This clonotype was seen ten or more times. The rearrangement uses TRBV20-1 and TRBJ2-1; TRBD2 matches 12 bases. V shed 5 bases, J shed 7 bases, and the junction held 9 bases outside the gene matches. The CDR3 consists of 15 residues. From germline, CDR1 is DFQATT and CDR2 SNEGSKA (reference sequence). The CDR3 DNA sequence: TGCAGTGCTGCTAGACTAGCGGGAGTGGGGAATGAGCAGTTCTTC. Protein sequence: CSAARLAGVGNEQFF.

This clonotype was counted ten times or more. J is TRBJ1-2 and V is TRBV29-1; 8 positions match TRBD1. Germline V gives CDR1 SQVTM, CDR2 ANQGSEA. This CDR3 has 13 residues. The V and J ends lost 4 bases and 6 bases, in that order; junction bases with no gene match: 7. The CDR3 DNA reads as TGCAGCGTTGTGGCAGGGGGCAGGAATGGCTACACCTTC. It specifies CSVVAGGRNGYTF.

This clonotype was recorded at least ten times. This chain joins TRBV7-9 and TRBJ2-5; D gene uncertain. CDR3 length equals 17 residues. V lost 1 base, J lost 1 base, and 16 bases lay in between. The germline CDR1 and CDR2 sequences are SEHNR and FQNEAQ (reference sequence). The CDR3 region is CASSLGFPMTSQETQYF. CDR3 coding DNA: TGTGCCAGCAGCTTAGGCTTCCCTATGACGAGCCAAGAGACCCAGTACTTC. Full variable domain (rest looked up from reference TRBV7-9 and TRBJ2-5): DTGVSQNPRHKITKRGQNVTFRCDPISEHNRLYWYRQTLGQGPEFLTYFQNEAQLEKSRLLSDRFSAERPKGSFSTLEIQRTEQGDSAMYLCASSLGFPMTSQETQYFGPGTRLLVL.